The following is a T cell receptor (beta chain) sequence with its context. The data stem from a study of blood T cell repertoires in COVID-19. Germline assignment: CDR1 LNHDA and CDR2 SQIVND (reference sequence). This CDR3 region has 14 residues. The V and J ends lost 3 bases and 4 bases respectively, with 12 bases between them. As processed by the authors: Counts of nucleated cells, estimated from reference gene primer amplification, were obtained. Sequencing was performed with immunoSEQ multiplex PCR; in TCRdb, only in-frame clones are kept and a portion is missing. Clone size and the V and J calls come from that table; the DNA yielded D and trimming. In the table there are tens of thousands of clones, 80% to 85% of which are singletons.

The specimen sequenced was peripheral blood. V is TRBV19 and J is TRBJ1-1; D unresolved. The source is a man older than 75 with active or convalescent COVID-19. CDR3: CASSMGRRVTEAFF. In DNA, the CDR3 is TGTGCCAGTAGTATGGGGAGGCGGGTCACTGAAGCTTTCTTT.